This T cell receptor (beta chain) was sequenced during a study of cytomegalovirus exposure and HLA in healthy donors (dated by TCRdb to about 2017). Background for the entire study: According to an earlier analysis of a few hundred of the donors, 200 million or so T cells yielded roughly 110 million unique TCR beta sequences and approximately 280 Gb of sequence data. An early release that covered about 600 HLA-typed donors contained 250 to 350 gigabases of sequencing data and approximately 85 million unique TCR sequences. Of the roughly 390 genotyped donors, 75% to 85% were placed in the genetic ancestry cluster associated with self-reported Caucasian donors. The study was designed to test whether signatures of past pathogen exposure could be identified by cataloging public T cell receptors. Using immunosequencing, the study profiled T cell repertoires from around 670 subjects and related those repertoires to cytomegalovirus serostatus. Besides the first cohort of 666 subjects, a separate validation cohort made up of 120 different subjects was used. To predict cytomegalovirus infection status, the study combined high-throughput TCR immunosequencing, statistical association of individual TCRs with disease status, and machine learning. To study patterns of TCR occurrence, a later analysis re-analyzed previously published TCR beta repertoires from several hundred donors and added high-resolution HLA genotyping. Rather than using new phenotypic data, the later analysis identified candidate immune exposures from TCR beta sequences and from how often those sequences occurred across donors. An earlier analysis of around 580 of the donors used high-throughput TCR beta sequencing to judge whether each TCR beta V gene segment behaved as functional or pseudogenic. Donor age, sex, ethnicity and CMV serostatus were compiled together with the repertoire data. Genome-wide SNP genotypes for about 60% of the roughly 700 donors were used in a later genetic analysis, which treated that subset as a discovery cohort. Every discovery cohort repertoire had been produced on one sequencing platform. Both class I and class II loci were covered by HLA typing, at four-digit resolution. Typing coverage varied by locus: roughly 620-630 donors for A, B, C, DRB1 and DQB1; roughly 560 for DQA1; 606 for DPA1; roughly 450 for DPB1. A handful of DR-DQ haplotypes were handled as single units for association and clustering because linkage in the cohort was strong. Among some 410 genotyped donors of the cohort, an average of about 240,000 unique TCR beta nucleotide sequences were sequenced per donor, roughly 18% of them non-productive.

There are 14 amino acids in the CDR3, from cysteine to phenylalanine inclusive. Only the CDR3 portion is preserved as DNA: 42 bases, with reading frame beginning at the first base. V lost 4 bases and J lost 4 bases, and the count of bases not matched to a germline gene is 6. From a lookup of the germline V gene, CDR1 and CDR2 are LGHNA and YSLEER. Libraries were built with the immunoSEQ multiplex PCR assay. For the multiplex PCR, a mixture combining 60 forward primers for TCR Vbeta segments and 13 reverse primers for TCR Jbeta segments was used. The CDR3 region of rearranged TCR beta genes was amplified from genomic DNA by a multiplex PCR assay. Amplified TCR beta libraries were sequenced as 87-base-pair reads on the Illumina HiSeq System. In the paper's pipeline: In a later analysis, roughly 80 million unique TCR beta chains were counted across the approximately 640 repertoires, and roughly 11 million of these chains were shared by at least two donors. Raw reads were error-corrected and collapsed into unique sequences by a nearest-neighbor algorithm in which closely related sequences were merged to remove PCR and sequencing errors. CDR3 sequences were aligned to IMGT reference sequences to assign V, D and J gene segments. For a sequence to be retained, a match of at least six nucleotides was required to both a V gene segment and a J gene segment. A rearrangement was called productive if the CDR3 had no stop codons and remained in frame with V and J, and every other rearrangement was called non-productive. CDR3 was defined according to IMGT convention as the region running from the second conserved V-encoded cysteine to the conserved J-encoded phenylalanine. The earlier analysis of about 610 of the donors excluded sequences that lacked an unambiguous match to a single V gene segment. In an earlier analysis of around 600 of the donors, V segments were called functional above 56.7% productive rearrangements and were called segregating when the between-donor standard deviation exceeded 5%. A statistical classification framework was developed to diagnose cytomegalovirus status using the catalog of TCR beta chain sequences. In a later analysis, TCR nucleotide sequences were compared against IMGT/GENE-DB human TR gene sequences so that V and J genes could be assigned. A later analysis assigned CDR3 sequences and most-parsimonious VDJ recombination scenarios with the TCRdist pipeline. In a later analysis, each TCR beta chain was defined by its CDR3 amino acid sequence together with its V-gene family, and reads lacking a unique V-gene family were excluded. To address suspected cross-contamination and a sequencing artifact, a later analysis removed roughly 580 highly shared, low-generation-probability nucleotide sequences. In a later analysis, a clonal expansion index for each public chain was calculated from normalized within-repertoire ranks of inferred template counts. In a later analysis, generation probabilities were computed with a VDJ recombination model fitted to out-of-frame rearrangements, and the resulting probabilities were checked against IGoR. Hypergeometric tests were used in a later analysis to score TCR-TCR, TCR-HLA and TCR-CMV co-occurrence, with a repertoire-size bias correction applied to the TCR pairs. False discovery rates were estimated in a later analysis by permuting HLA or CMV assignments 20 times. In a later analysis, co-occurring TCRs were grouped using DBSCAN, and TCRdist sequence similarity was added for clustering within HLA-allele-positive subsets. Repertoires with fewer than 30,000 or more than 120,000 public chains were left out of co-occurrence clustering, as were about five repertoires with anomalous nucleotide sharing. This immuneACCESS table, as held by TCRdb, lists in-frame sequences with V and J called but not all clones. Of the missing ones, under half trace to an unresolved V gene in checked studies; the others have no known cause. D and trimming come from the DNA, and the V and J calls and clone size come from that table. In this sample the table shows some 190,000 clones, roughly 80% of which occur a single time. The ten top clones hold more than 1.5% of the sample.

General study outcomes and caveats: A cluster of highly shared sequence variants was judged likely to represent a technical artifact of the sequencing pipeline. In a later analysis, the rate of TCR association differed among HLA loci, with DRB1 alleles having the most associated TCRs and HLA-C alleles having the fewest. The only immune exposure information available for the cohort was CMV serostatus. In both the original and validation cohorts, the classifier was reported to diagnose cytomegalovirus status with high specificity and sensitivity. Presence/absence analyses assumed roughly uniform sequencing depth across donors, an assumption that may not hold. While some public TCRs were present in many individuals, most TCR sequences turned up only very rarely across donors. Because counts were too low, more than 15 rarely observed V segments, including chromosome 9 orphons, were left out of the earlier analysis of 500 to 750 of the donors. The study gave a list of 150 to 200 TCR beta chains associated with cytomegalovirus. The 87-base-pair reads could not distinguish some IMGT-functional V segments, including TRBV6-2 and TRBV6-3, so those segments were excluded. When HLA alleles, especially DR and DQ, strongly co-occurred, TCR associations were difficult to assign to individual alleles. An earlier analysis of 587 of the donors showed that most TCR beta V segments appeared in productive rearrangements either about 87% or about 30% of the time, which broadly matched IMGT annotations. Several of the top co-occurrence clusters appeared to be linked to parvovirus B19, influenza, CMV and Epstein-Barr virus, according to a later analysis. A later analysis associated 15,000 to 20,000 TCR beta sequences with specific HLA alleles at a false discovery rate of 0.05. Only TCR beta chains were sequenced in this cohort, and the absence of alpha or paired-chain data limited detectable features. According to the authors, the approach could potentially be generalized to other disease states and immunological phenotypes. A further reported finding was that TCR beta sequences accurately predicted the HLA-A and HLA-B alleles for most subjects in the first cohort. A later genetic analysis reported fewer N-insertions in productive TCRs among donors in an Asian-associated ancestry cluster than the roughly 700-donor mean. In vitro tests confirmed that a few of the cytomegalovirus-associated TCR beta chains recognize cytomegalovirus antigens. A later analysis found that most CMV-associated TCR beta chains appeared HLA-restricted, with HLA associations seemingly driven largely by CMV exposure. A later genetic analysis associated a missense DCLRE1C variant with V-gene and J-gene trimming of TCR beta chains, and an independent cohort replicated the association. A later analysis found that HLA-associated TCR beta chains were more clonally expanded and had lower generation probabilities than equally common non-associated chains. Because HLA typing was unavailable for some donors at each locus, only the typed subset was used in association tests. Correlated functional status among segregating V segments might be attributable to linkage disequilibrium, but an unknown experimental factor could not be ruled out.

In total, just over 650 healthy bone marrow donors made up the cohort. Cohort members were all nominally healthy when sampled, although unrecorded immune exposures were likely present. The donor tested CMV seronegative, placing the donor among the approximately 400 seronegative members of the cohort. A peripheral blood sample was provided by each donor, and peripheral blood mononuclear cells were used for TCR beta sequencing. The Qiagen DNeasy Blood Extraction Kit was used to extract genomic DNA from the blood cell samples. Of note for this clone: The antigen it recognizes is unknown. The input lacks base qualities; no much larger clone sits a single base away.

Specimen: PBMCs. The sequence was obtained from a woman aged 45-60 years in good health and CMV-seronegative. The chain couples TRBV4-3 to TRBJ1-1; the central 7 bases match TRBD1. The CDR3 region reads CASSLEGASTEAFF. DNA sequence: TGCGCCAGCAGCCTAGAGGGGGCGAGCACTGAAGCTTTCTTT.